These 5 T cell receptor beta chains came from one sample sequenced in a study of vaccination and CD4 T cells after COVID-19. Antigens of these TCRs are unknown. Oncomine TCR Beta short-read sequencing was applied to DNA from cultured CD4+ T cells. One entry per CDR3 protein results from TCRdb running MiXCR on the PCR reads. The data show 13,000 to 15,000 distinct CDR3 sequences, with 60% to 70% seen just once and roughly 7.3% held by the top ten. Treatment reported: roughly 10-day PBMC culture with coronavirus spike peptide pools or control peptides (ViraFEST assay). Sequencing used CD4+ T cells from blood, cultured in vitro. The receptor source for this set is a human donor who had recovered from COVID-19.

This rearrangement joins TRBV30 to TRBJ1-1; D is unclear. CDR1 is GTSNPN, CDR2 SVGIG, per germline (reference sequence). Trimming took off 4 bases at V and 0 bases at J, with 9 bases between the two ends. This CDR3 is built from 13 residues. The CDR3 nucleotides are TGTGCCTGGAAAGTTGGGATGAACACTGAAGCTTTCTTT. Translation gives CAWKVGMNTEAFF.

This clonotype occurred a few times. The chain employs TRBV10-3 and TRBJ2-5; D is tentatively TRBD1 or TRBD2 (5 bases each). Per the germline V gene, CDR1 is ENHRY and CDR2 is SYGVKD. Trimming removed 7 bases from V and 3 bases from J, with 15 bases in between. The CDR3 length is 14 residues. In DNA, the CDR3 is TGTGCCATCAACCCCGGGACCACTAAAGAGACCCAGTACTTC. This encodes CAINPGTTKETQYF.

This chain connects TRBV6-1 to TRBJ1-1, with D hard to call. Germline assignment: CDR1 MNHNS and CDR2 SASEGT. The V and J ends lost 7 bases and 1 base respectively, with 10 bases between them. This CDR3 is built from 13 residues. CDR3 DNA: TGTGCCAGCACCGACGGAGGGAACACTGAAGCTTTCTTT. Protein product: CASTDGGNTEAFF.

The chain has TRBV7-3 and TRBJ2-2; TRBD2 aligns across 7 bases. CDR3 length: 16 residues. From germline, CDR1 is SGHTA and CDR2 FQGTGA. The junction had 4 bases not matched to a gene; V was cut back by 2 bases and J by 1 base. CDR3 in amino acids: CASSLFGGGNTGELFF. The CDR3 DNA reads as TGTGCCAGCAGCTTATTTGGCGGGGGGAACACCGGGGAGCTGTTTTTT.

This clonotype was recorded a few times. V gene TRBV7-2 combines with J gene TRBJ2-3; no clear D. The germline CDR1 and CDR2 sequences are SGHTA and FQGNSA. V lost 4 bases and J lost 2, with 13 bases in between. This CDR3 has 15 residues. The CDR3 region is CASSSPTSTTDTQYF. In nucleotides, the CDR3 is TGTGCCAGCAGCTCCCCTACCAGTACCACAGATACGCAGTATTTT.